The T cell receptor beta chain under discussion was sequenced for a study of chemoradiotherapy in HPV16-positive cancers. Study-level background: Two HPV16-positive patients' cells yielded candidate HPV-specific clones and common motifs.

Study observations and caveats: Candidate HPV-specific clones and E7-related TCR motifs grew in tumor during treatment.

Profiling relied on immunoSEQ multiplex PCR, and the TCRdb table lists in-frame clones only, not all of them. The data show about 39,000 clones, roughly three quarters seen once. The CDR3 is 12 amino acids. The germline V gene has CDR1 SGHTA and CDR2 FQGNSA. V lost 6 bases to trimming and J lost 10 bases, with 15 bases between them. About this clone: Its antigen is unknown.

Repertoires were sampled repeatedly during chemoradiotherapy. The J gene is TRBJ1-1, the V gene TRBV7-2, with a possible D match to TRBD1 (6 bases). Sample: blood, taken from a patient who underwent chemoradiotherapy. This clonotype was sampled from a human donor with HPV-associated anogenital cancer. The CDR3 is CASSHSQGRAFF. The CDR3 DNA follows: TGTGCCAGCAGTCATTCACAGGGAAGAGCTTTCTTT.